This paragraph reports one TCR beta chain. Its antigen remains unidentified. This entry comes from a study of beta chain features in type 1 diabetes. Study results and caveats: When Type 1 diabetes patients were examined, their TCRB CDR3s proved moderately but significantly shorter in all four CD4+ subsets.

Losses at the gene ends were 5 bases for V and 5 bases for J; bases not matched to a gene: 10. Per the germline V gene, CDR1 is LNHDA and CDR2 is SQIVND (reference sequence). The CDR3 is made up of 15 amino acids. Expressed TCRB transcripts were sequenced after all isolated RNA was converted to cDNA. The average output of naive, central memory and regulatory T cell samples was several million reads. Some clones are missing from TCRdb's copy, which holds only in-frame ones; the method was immunoSEQ multiplex PCR. The sample lists a few hundred thousand clones, around an eighth occurring once. Heparinised blood was drawn once per donor, averaging about 116 mL.

This clonotype originated in a woman under 30 with type 1 diabetes. The chain carries TRBV19 and TRBJ2-7, with TRBD1 matching over 9 bases. Material for sequencing was naive CD4+ T cells from blood. Here the CDR3 DNA reads TGTGCCAGTAGTTCGGGACCGGGACAGGGAAACGAGCAGTACTTC. Translated, it gives CASSSGPGQGNEQYF.